The subject of this entry is one TCR beta chain. Antigen unknown. The CDR3 length is 14 residues. Germline CDR1 and CDR2: SGDLS and YYNGEE. V lost 4 bases and J lost 7, with 17 bases in between. The sample comes from a study of T-cell reconstitution after alpha-beta-depleted transplantation in children. Study findings and constraints: Newly produced T cells mostly accounted for T-cell counts and diversity one year post-transplant. After transplant, high TCRbeta diversity at day 60 in some patients arose from surviving recipient T cells and thymic progenitors.

Library preparation (for TCRbeta) was performed with unique molecular identifiers. One entry per CDR3 protein, called by TCRdb with MiXCR from the PCR reads. The sample has about 870,000 distinct CDR3 sequences, approximately 15% seen once; the top ten hold roughly 5%. The receptor was isolated from a male patient between 10 and 17 years old who had a stem cell transplant for acute lymphoblastic leukemia, so the T cells may come from the graft donor. V usage is TRBV9 and J usage is TRBJ2-5; D possibly matches TRBD1 or TRBD2 (5 bases each). Specimen: PBMCs, mostly from graft donor cells, collected 360 days after TCRalphabeta/CD19-depleted stem cell transplant. The chain's CDR3 is CASSPGTWGATQYF. CDR3 DNA sequence: TGTGCCAGCAGCCCGGGGACCTGGGGAGCGACCCAGTACTTC.